This is a list of T cell receptor beta chains from one sample in a study of CD8+CD57+ T cells in acquired aplastic anemia. One entry per CDR3 protein results from TCRdb running MiXCR on the reads. The repertoire holds roughly 80,000 distinct CDR3 sequences, with roughly 72% as singletons. The sample taken for sequencing was sorted CD4+, CD8+, or CD8+CD57+ T cells (not recorded which) from PBMCs. These receptors originate from a human donor with aplastic anemia. The CDR3 runs from the conserved cysteine through the conserved F or W. D genes are given only for firm matches. Size tells how often a clone was seen (once, few, many) or the class of an expanded clone, and some rows leave it out.

clone size: .; D gene: TRBD2; V gene: TRBV2; J gene: TRBJ2-3; CDR3 protein: CASSVIAGAATDTQYF; CDR3 DNA: TGTGCCAGCAGCGTCATAGCGGGGGCCGCCACAGATACGCAGTATTTT
clone size: few; D gene: .; V gene: TRBV7-8; J gene: TRBJ1-1; CDR3 protein: CASSLVSYTEAFF; CDR3 DNA: TGTGCCAGCAGCTTAGTATCGTACACTGAAGCTTTCTTT
clone size: .; D gene: .; V gene: TRBV20-1; J gene: TRBJ1-6; CDR3 protein: CSARRRGTRNSPLHF; CDR3 DNA: TGCAGTGCTAGAAGGAGGGGGACGCGGAATTCACCCCTCCACTTT
clone size: .; D gene: .; V gene: TRBV11-2; J gene: TRBJ2-7; CDR3 protein: CASEDDNNYEQYF; CDR3 DNA: TGTGCCAGCGAAGACGACAATAACTACGAGCAGTACTTC
clone size: .; D gene: TRBD2; V gene: TRBV2; J gene: TRBJ2-3; CDR3 protein: CASSRLAGGQDTQYF; CDR3 DNA: TGTGCCAGCAGTCGACTAGCGGGGGGGCAAGATACGCAGTATTTT
clone size: .; D gene: .; V gene: TRBV9; J gene: TRBJ2-5; CDR3 protein: CASSAGRGETQYF; CDR3 DNA: TGTGCCAGCAGTGCGGGTCGGGGAGAGACCCAGTACTTC
clone size: .; D gene: TRBD1; V gene: TRBV10-3; J gene: TRBJ1-1; CDR3 protein: CAISAGTGNKNTEAFF; CDR3 DNA: TGTGCCATCAGTGCCGGGACAGGGAACAAGAACACTGAAGCTTTCTTT
clone size: once; D gene: .; V gene: TRBV7-8; J gene: TRBJ2-7; CDR3 protein: CASSPSGREQYF; CDR3 DNA: TGTGCCAGCAGCCCGTCAGGGCGCGAGCAGTACTTC
clone size: .; D gene: .; V gene: TRBV11-1; J gene: TRBJ2-3; CDR3 protein: CASSPKVSTSTDTQYF; CDR3 DNA: TGTGCCAGCAGCCCAAAGGTCTCCACTAGCACAGATACGCAGTATTTT
clone size: once; D gene: .; V gene: TRBV7-9; J gene: TRBJ2-7; CDR3 protein: CASSFRDWTYEQYF; CDR3 DNA: TGTGCCAGCAGCTTTAGGGACTGGACCTACGAGCAGTACTTC
clone size: .; D gene: .; V gene: TRBV7-8; J gene: TRBJ1-2; CDR3 protein: CASSLGRFNYGYTF; CDR3 DNA: TGTGCCAGCAGCTTAGGTCGCTTTAACTATGGCTACACCTTC
clone size: .; D gene: .; V gene: TRBV20-1; J gene: TRBJ2-4; CDR3 protein: CSARANVGSGYF; CDR3 DNA: TGCAGTGCTAGAGCTAACGTCGGTAGTGGATACTTC
clone size: .; D gene: .; V gene: TRBV25-1; J gene: TRBJ1-1; CDR3 protein: CASSEGHNMNTEAFF; CDR3 DNA: TGTGCCAGCAGTGAGGGACACAACATGAACACTGAAGCTTTCTTT
clone size: many; D gene: .; V gene: TRBV7-9; J gene: TRBJ2-5; CDR3 protein: CASSPSGGRETQYF; CDR3 DNA: TGTGCCAGCAGCCCGAGCGGAGGGCGGGAGACCCAGTACTTC
clone size: .; D gene: .; V gene: TRBV2; J gene: TRBJ1-1; CDR3 protein: CASSEVLVLNAEAFF; CDR3 DNA: TGTGCCAGCAGTGAAGTCTTGGTCCTGAACGCTGAAGCTTTCTTT
clone size: once; D gene: TRBD1; V gene: TRBV5-4; J gene: TRBJ2-1; CDR3 protein: CASSVTGLEQFF; CDR3 DNA: TGTGCCAGCAGCGTGACAGGGCTTGAGCAGTTCTTC
clone size: many; D gene: .; V gene: TRBV20-1; J gene: TRBJ2-7; CDR3 protein: CSTGAYEQYF; CDR3 DNA: TGCAGCACGGGGGCGTACGAGCAGTACTTC
clone size: few; D gene: .; V gene: TRBV7-2; J gene: TRBJ2-7; CDR3 protein: CASSLETVGSYEQYF; CDR3 DNA: TGTGCCAGCAGCTTAGAAACGGTGGGGTCCTACGAGCAGTACTTC
clone size: .; D gene: TRBD1; V gene: TRBV19; J gene: TRBJ1-2; CDR3 protein: CASKLRDRAYGYTF; CDR3 DNA: TGTGCCAGTAAACTCCGGGACAGAGCCTATGGCTACACCTTC
clone size: .; D gene: .; V gene: TRBV2; J gene: TRBJ1-6; CDR3 protein: CASSVWGPLHF; CDR3 DNA: TGTGCCAGCAGTGTTTGGGGTCCCCTCCACTTT
clone size: few; D gene: .; V gene: TRBV9; J gene: TRBJ2-3; CDR3 protein: CASNVGGADTQYF; CDR3 DNA: TGTGCCAGCAACGTCGGAGGGGCAGATACGCAGTATTTT
clone size: .; D gene: .; V gene: TRBV19; J gene: TRBJ2-5; CDR3 protein: CASSIDRQARTQYF; CDR3 DNA: TGTGCCAGTAGTATAGATCGACAGGCTAGGACCCAGTACTTC
clone size: .; D gene: .; V gene: TRBV6-1; J gene: TRBJ1-2; CDR3 protein: CASTLTEGSNYGYTF; CDR3 DNA: TGTGCCAGCACCCTGACGGAGGGATCTAACTATGGCTACACCTTC
clone size: .; D gene: .; V gene: TRBV2; J gene: TRBJ2-7; CDR3 protein: CASTDRAYEQYF; CDR3 DNA: TGTGCCAGCACGGACAGAGCCTACGAGCAGTACTTC
clone size: .; D gene: TRBD2; V gene: TRBV10-2; J gene: TRBJ2-7; CDR3 protein: CASSESSGREQYF; CDR3 DNA: TGCGCCAGCAGTGAGTCTAGCGGGAGGGAGCAGTACTTC
clone size: many; D gene: .; V gene: TRBV6-1; J gene: TRBJ1-5; CDR3 protein: CASSDFRRHGNQPQHF; CDR3 DNA: TGTGCCAGCAGTGATTTCCGGCGGCACGGCAATCAGCCCCAGCATTTT
clone size: once; D gene: .; V gene: TRBV11-2; J gene: TRBJ2-3; CDR3 protein: CASSLDRGGTDTQYF; CDR3 DNA: TGTGCCAGCAGCTTAGACAGGGGTGGCACAGATACGCAGTATTTT
clone size: .; D gene: TRBD1; V gene: TRBV7-3; J gene: TRBJ1-4; CDR3 protein: CASSRPRDRGGEKLFF; CDR3 DNA: TGTGCCAGCAGCCGGCCAAGGGACAGGGGAGGTGAAAAACTGTTTTTT
clone size: .; D gene: .; V gene: TRBV7-6; J gene: TRBJ1-1; CDR3 protein: CASSFGENTEAFF; CDR3 DNA: TGTGCCAGCAGCTTCGGCGAGAACACTGAAGCTTTCTTT
clone size: .; D gene: .; V gene: TRBV4-1; J gene: TRBJ1-1; CDR3 protein: CASSQLRATRGGTEAFF; CDR3 DNA: TGCGCCAGCAGCCAACTCCGGGCCACTAGAGGTGGTACTGAAGCTTTCTTT
clone size: .; D gene: TRBD2; V gene: TRBV29-1; J gene: TRBJ2-5; CDR3 protein: CSVGIAGGQETQYF; CDR3 DNA: TGCAGCGTTGGCATAGCGGGGGGCCAAGAGACCCAGTACTTC
clone size: .; D gene: .; V gene: TRBV7-9; J gene: TRBJ1-2; CDR3 protein: CASSPGTLSYGYTF; CDR3 DNA: TGTGCCAGCAGCCCCGGAACCCTCTCTTATGGCTACACCTTC
clone size: .; D gene: TRBD2; V gene: TRBV7-9; J gene: TRBJ2-5; CDR3 protein: CASSLLAQETQYF; CDR3 DNA: TGTGCCAGCAGCCTACTAGCGCAAGAGACCCAGTACTTC
clone size: .; D gene: .; V gene: TRBV15; J gene: TRBJ2-7; CDR3 protein: CATSRATGTYVYGQYF; CDR3 DNA: TGTGCCACCAGCAGAGCCACAGGGACCTACGTCTACGGGCAGTACTTC
clone size: .; D gene: .; V gene: TRBV7-3; J gene: TRBJ1-1; CDR3 protein: CASSSRTNTEAFF; CDR3 DNA: TGTGCCAGCAGCTCCCGGACGAACACTGAAGCTTTCTTT
clone size: .; D gene: .; V gene: TRBV10-2; J gene: TRBJ1-5; CDR3 protein: CASSRESNQPQHF; CDR3 DNA: TGCGCCAGCAGTAGGGAGTCAAATCAGCCCCAGCATTTT
clone size: .; D gene: .; V gene: TRBV2; J gene: TRBJ2-2; CDR3 protein: CASSDVNDGELFF; CDR3 DNA: TGTGCCAGCAGTGACGTCAACGACGGGGAGCTGTTTTTT
clone size: .; D gene: .; V gene: TRBV10-2; J gene: TRBJ1-5; CDR3 protein: CASSEPGKPQHF; CDR3 DNA: TGCGCCAGCAGTGAACCGGGAAAGCCCCAGCATTTT
clone size: .; D gene: TRBD1; V gene: TRBV7-2; J gene: TRBJ1-1; CDR3 protein: CASSLMATGEAFF; CDR3 DNA: TGTGCCAGCAGCTTAATGGCGACAGGGGAAGCTTTCTTT
clone size: .; D gene: .; V gene: TRBV7-9; J gene: TRBJ1-6; CDR3 protein: CASSLAGRGASPLHF; CDR3 DNA: TGTGCCAGCAGCTTAGCGGGCAGGGGTGCTTCACCCCTCCACTTT
clone size: .; D gene: .; V gene: TRBV19; J gene: TRBJ1-5; CDR3 protein: CASSWGGQPQHF; CDR3 DNA: TGTGCCAGTAGCTGGGGGGGTCAGCCCCAGCATTTT
clone size: .; D gene: TRBD1; V gene: TRBV19; J gene: TRBJ1-1; CDR3 protein: CATGGGGNTEAFF; CDR3 DNA: TGTGCCACCGGCGGAGGGGGCAACACTGAAGCTTTCTTT
clone size: .; D gene: .; V gene: TRBV10-3; J gene: TRBJ1-6; CDR3 protein: CAISGTWDSPLHF; CDR3 DNA: TGTGCCATCAGCGGGACTTGGGATTCACCCCTCCACTTT
clone size: few; D gene: .; V gene: TRBV7-2; J gene: TRBJ1-2; CDR3 protein: CASSLAAANYGYTF; CDR3 DNA: TGTGCCAGCAGCTTAGCCGCAGCTAACTATGGCTACACCTTC
clone size: .; D gene: .; V gene: TRBV13; J gene: TRBJ1-2; CDR3 protein: CASSLGGQGRYGYTF; CDR3 DNA: TGTGCCAGCAGCTTAGGCGGGCAGGGAAGATATGGCTACACCTTC
clone size: .; D gene: .; V gene: TRBV10-3; J gene: TRBJ1-2; CDR3 protein: CASSLTDANYGYTF; CDR3 DNA: TGTGCCAGCAGCCTGACGGACGCTAACTATGGCTACACCTTC
clone size: few; D gene: .; V gene: TRBV7-2; J gene: TRBJ2-7; CDR3 protein: CASSSTGWEQYF; CDR3 DNA: TGTGCCAGCAGCTCTACAGGGTGGGAGCAGTACTTC
clone size: .; D gene: .; V gene: TRBV6-1; J gene: TRBJ1-6; CDR3 protein: CASHGGGTFYNSPLHF; CDR3 DNA: TGTGCCAGCCATGGGGGAGGGACCTTCTATAATTCACCCCTCCACTTT
clone size: .; D gene: TRBD1; V gene: TRBV29-1; J gene: TRBJ2-7; CDR3 protein: CSVGGQGLYEQYF; CDR3 DNA: TGCAGCGTTGGGGGACAGGGGTTATACGAGCAGTACTTC
clone size: .; D gene: .; V gene: TRBV7-3; J gene: TRBJ2-3; CDR3 protein: CASSFEATVSDTQYF; CDR3 DNA: TGTGCCAGCAGCTTTGAGGCAACGGTCTCAGATACGCAGTATTTT
clone size: few; D gene: .; V gene: TRBV2; J gene: TRBJ2-7; CDR3 protein: CASSDRVGSPYEQYF; CDR3 DNA: TGTGCCAGCAGTGATCGGGTTGGGAGTCCTTACGAGCAGTACTTC
clone size: few; D gene: .; V gene: TRBV9; J gene: TRBJ1-2; CDR3 protein: CAISPQGYYGYTF; CDR3 DNA: TGTGCCATCAGCCCACAGGGATACTATGGCTACACCTTC